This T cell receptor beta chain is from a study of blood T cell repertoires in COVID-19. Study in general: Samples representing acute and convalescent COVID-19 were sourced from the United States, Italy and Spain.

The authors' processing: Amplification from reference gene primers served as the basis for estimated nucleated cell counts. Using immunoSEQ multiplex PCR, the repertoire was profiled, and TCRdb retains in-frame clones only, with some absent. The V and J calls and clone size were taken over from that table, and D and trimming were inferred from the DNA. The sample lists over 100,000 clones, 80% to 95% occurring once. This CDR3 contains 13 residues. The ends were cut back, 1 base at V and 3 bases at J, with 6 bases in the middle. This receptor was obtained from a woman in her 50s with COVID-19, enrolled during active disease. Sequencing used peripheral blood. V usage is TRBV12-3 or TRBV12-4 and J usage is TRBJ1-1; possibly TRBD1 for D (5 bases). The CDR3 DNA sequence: TGTGCCAGCAGTTTAGTCAGGGACACTGAAGCTTTCTTT. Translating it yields CASSLVRDTEAFF.